This TCR beta chain is drawn from a study of blood T cell repertoires in COVID-19. Whole-study context: Sources were T cells, B-cell-depleted T cells, or PBMCs; the material itself was cDNA or gDNA.

Deletions cut 3 bases from V and 0 bases from J, with 10 bases between. CDR1 is SGDLS and CDR2 is YYNGEE in the germline V gene. The CDR3 is 15 amino acids. Libraries were prepared by immunoSEQ multiplex PCR; TCRdb keeps only in-frame clonotypes and omits some of them. The table lists 150,000 to 200,000 clones, 80% to 95% of them singletons. The source is a woman aged 50 to 60 with acute or convalescent COVID-19. The rearrangement links TRBV9 to TRBJ2-1, with a tentative D call TRBD2 (6 bases). Sequences were obtained from peripheral blood. CDR3 sequence reads: CASSAGGRSYNEQFF. CDR3 nucleotides: TGTGCCAGCAGCGCCGGGGGTCGCTCCTACAATGAGCAGTTCTTC.